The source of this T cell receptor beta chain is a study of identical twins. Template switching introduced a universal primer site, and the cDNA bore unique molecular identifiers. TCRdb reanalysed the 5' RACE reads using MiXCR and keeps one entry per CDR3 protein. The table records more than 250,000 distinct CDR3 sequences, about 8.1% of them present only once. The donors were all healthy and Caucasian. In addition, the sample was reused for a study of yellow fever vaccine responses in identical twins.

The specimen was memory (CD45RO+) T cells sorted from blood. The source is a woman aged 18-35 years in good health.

CDR3 protein: CASSSRTGFIGELFF. The DNA of the CDR3 is TGTGCCAGCAGTTCCAGGACAGGGTTTATCGGGGAGCTGTTTTTT. This chain uses TRBV27 with TRBJ2-2; 8 bases fit TRBD1. J lost 7 bases, V lost 4 bases, and 8 bases had no gene match. The CDR3 extends over 15 amino acids. Germline values: CDR1 MNHEY, CDR2 SMNVEV (reference sequence).